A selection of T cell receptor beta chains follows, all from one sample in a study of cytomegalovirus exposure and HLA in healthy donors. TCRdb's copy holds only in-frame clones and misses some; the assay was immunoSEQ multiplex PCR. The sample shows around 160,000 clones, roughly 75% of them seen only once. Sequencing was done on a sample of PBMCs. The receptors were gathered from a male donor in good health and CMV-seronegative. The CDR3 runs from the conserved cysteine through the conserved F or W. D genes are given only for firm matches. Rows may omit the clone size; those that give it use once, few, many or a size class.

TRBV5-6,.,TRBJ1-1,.,TGTGCCAGCAGCTCTCCGCAGGGGACTGAAGCTTTCTTT,CASSSPQGTEAFF
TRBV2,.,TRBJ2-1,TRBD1,TGTGCCAGCAGGAGGGACAGGTCCAGTGAGCAGTTCTTC,CASRRDRSSEQFF
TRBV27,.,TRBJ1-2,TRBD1,TGTGCCAGCAGTTTATCGCAGGGGGACACACGGACTAACTATGGCTACACCTTC,CASSLSQGDTRTNYGYTF
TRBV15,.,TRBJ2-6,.,TGTGCCACCAGCACAAGACAGACTGGGGCCAACGTCCTGACTTTC,CATSTRQTGANVLTF
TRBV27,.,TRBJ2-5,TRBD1,TGTGCCAGCAGTTATCAGGGGGCAGAGACCCAGTACTTC,CASSYQGAETQYF
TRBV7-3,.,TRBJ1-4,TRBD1,TGTGCCAGCAGCTTAATGGGACAGCGGGATGAAAAACTGTTTTTT,CASSLMGQRDEKLFF
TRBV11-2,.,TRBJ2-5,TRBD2,TGTGCCAGCAGCCTCGGACTAGCGGGGGGGCAAGAGACCCAGTACTTC,CASSLGLAGGQETQYF
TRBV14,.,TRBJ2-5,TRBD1,TGTGCCAGCACCCGACAGGGCGGGGAGACCCAGTACTTC,CASTRQGGETQYF
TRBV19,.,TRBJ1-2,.,TGTGCCAGTATTCCGACAGGCTCCCTTGTCGGCTACACCTTC,CASIPTGSLVGYTF
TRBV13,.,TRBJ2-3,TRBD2,TGTGCCAGCAGCCGTAGACTAGCGGGGATCCCAGATACGCAGTATTTT,CASSRRLAGIPDTQYF
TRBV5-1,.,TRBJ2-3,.,TGCGCCAGCAAGGGGGGGACTAGCACAGATACGCAGTATTTT,CASKGGTSTDTQYF
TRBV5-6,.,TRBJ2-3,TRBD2,TGTGCCAGCAGCGGACGAAAGCGGGGGGGCGTAGATACGCAGTATTTT,CASSGRKRGGVDTQYF
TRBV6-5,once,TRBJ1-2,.,TGTGCCAGCAGTTTCCAGGGCCTAATCCACACCTTC,CASSFQGLIHTF
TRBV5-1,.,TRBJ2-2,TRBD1,TGCGCCAGCAGCTGGGACAGACAGAACACCGGGGAGCTGTTTTTT,CASSWDRQNTGELFF
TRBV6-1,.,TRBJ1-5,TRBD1,TGTGCCACACACAGACAGGGAAATCAGCCCCAGCATTTT,CATHRQGNQPQHF
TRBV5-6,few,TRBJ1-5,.,TGTGCCAGCAGCTTCGGGGGAGAGGGTTATCAGCCCCAGCATTTT,CASSFGGEGYQPQHF
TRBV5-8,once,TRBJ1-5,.,TGTGCCAGCAGCTTGGATTTGCAGGGCTTGAGCAATCAGCCCCAGCATTTT,CASSLDLQGLSNQPQHF
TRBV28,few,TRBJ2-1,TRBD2,TGTGCCACCCTAGCGGGAGGAGCGAGCTCCTACAATGAGCAGTTCTTC,CATLAGGASSYNEQFF
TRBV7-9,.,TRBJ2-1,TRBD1,TGTGCCAGCAGCTTAAGGGGACAGGGTTCCTACAATGAGCAGTTCTTC,CASSLRGQGSYNEQFF
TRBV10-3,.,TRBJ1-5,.,TGTGCCATCAGCGACAACGATCAGCCCCAGCATTTT,CAISDNDQPQHF
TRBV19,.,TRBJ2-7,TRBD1,TGTGCCAGTAGTCCGGGACAGGGCCGCGAGCAGTACTTC,CASSPGQGREQYF
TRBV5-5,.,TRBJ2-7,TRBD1,TGTGCCAGCAGCTGGGACAGGAACCACGAGCAGTACTTC,CASSWDRNHEQYF